Below are 22 T cell receptor beta chains sequenced from a single sample in a study of blood T cell repertoires in COVID-19. TCRdb's table, derived via immunoSEQ multiplex PCR, lists solely in-frame clones and lacks some. The data show around 150,000 clones, with 92% seen just once and 4.8% held by the top ten. The specimen sequenced was peripheral blood. These receptors originate from a man in his thirties or forties with COVID-19, enrolled during active disease.

This chain connects TRBV6-2 or TRBV6-3 to TRBJ2-1, with 10 bases matching TRBD2. Trimming cost V 2 bases and J 9 bases; bases outside gene matches: 10. The CDR3 totals 16 residues. CDR1 MNHEY and CDR2 SVGEGT come from the germline V gene. The chain's CDR3 is CASSYDPLAGSIEQFF. CDR3 in DNA: TGTGCCAGCAGTTACGACCCACTAGCGGGAAGTATTGAGCAGTTCTTC.

The chain combines TRBV5-1 with TRBJ2-3; D is uncertain. Per the germline V gene, CDR1 is SGHRS and CDR2 is YFSETQ. V lost 4 bases to trimming and J lost 5 bases, with 11 bases between them. The CDR3 has 13 amino acids. CDR3 amino acids: CASSRSFGDTQYF. For the CDR3, the DNA is TGCGCCAGCAGCAGGAGCTTCGGAGATACGCAGTATTTT.

The chain has TRBV6-5 and TRBJ1-4, with a weak D call TRBD1 (5 bases). This CDR3 spans 15 amino acids. Germline assignment: CDR1 MNHEY and CDR2 SVGAGI. Trimming shortened V by 1 base and J by 5 bases, and 11 bases separated the two germline ends. The CDR3, as DNA: TGTGCCAGCAGTTACTTAAGACAGAGAAATGAAAAACTGTTTTTT. The encoded protein is CASSYLRQRNEKLFF.

The chain is built from TRBV7-9 and TRBJ2-2; 12 positions match TRBD2. V was clipped by 4 bases and J by 7 bases; unmatched bases: 13. Per the germline V gene, CDR1 is SEHNR and CDR2 is FQNEAQ (reference sequence). This CDR3 has 18 residues. The CDR3 coding sequence is TGTGCCAGCAGCTCAAGCGCAACTAGCGGGGGGTCACGCGGGGAGCTGTTTTTT. It encodes CASSSSATSGGSRGELFF.

CDR3 sequence (DNA): TGTGCCAGCAGCGTCGGACAGGGGTCAGGAACTGAAGCTTTCTTT. The encoded protein is CASSVGQGSGTEAFF. The chain recombines TRBV7-9 with TRBJ1-1; 9 bases line up with TRBD1. Germline V gene lookup returns CDR1 SEHNR and CDR2 FQNEAQ (reference sequence). Trimming removed 5 bases from V and 5 bases from J; junction bases left unmatched: 9. This CDR3 region has 15 residues.

V usage is TRBV30 and J usage is TRBJ2-1; D is ambiguous. The CDR3 covers 13 residues. Looked up from germline, CDR1 is GTSNPN and CDR2 is SVGIG (reference sequence). V lost 0 bases to trimming and J lost 7 bases, with 10 bases between them. CDR3 protein: CAWSVTLQNEQFF. DNA for the CDR3: TGTGCCTGGAGTGTAACCCTACAGAATGAGCAGTTCTTC.

This chain uses TRBV9 with TRBJ2-1; 9 nucleotides match TRBD2. Trimming cost V 4 bases and J 4 bases; bases outside gene matches: 12. Germline CDR1 and CDR2: SGDLS and YYNGEE. CDR3 length equals 17 residues. The CDR3 DNA is TGTGCCAGCAGCTCAGCCCCAACTAGCGGGCGATACAATGAGCAGTTCTTC. As protein: CASSSAPTSGRYNEQFF.

This chain connects TRBV18 to TRBJ1-4; TRBD1 matches at 8 bases. From germline, CDR1 is KGHSH and CDR2 LQKENI. The CDR3 contains 17 residues. With 4 bases clipped from V and 2 bases from J, the junction kept 9 bases outside the gene matches. CDR3 loop: CASSRLRTGLTNEKLFF. The DNA for the CDR3 is TGTGCCAGCTCACGACTTCGGACAGGGTTGACTAATGAAAAACTGTTTTTT.

The V gene is TRBV6-6, the J gene TRBJ1-5; 7 bases are shared with TRBD1. Germline V gene data show CDR1 as MNHNY and CDR2 as SVGAGI (reference sequence). The CDR3 is 16 residues long. V lost 5 bases to trimming and J lost 2 bases; unmatched junction nucleotides: 9. For the CDR3, the DNA is TGTGCCAGCAGTCGAAAAGGGGGCGCGGGCAATCAGCCCCAGCATTTT. Protein: CASSRKGGAGNQPQHF.

The chain joins TRBV27 to TRBJ1-5; TRBD1 is a possible D gene (5 bases). The CDR3 consists of 13 residues. Per the germline V gene, CDR1 is MNHEY and CDR2 is SMNVEV (reference sequence). V was trimmed by 11 bases and J by 4 bases, leaving 15 bases between them. CDR3 region: CASSPGMNQPQHF. CDR3 in DNA: TGTGCCTCGAGTCCAGGGATGAATCAGCCCCAGCATTTT.

CDR3 sequence: CASSSTSGRHPYEQYF. The CDR3 nucleotides are TGTGCCAGCAGTTCAACTAGCGGGAGACATCCCTACGAGCAGTACTTC. This sequence joins TRBV28 and TRBJ2-7; 11 nucleotides match TRBD2. The J segment lost 2 bases and the V segment lost 4 bases, leaving 7 bases of the junction unmatched. Per germline, CDR1 MDHEN and CDR2 SYDVKM. The CDR3 totals 16 residues.

This chain joins TRBV11-1 and TRBJ2-7, with 7 bases identical to TRBD1. V was pared by 4 bases and J by 3 bases, with 9 bases of the junction left unmatched. CDR1 is SGHAT, CDR2 FQDESV, per germline (reference sequence). The CDR3 is made up of 15 amino acids. DNA for the CDR3: TGTGCCAGCAGCTCCGCCGGGACAGATTTCTACGAGCAGTACTTC. This codes for CASSSAGTDFYEQYF.

This chain uses TRBV18 with TRBJ1-6, with a tentative D call TRBD1 (5 bases). The CDR3 has 14 amino acids. Germline V gives CDR1 KGHSH, CDR2 LQKENI. V lost 3 bases and J lost 7, with 10 bases in between. CDR3 region: CASSPDISNSPLHF. The DNA of the CDR3 is TGTGCCAGCTCACCGGACATATCGAATTCACCCCTCCACTTT.

This chain links TRBV15 with TRBJ1-4; TRBD1 is a possible D gene (5 bases). CDR1 LNHNV and CDR2 YYDKDF come from the germline V gene (reference sequence). The CDR3 totals 18 residues. V was pared by 2 bases and J by 7 bases, with 23 bases between. The CDR3 nucleotides are TGTGCCACCAGCAGACGGGACTCCCTAGGAGGTTTTGGTGAAAAACTGTTTTTT. Amino acid sequence: CATSRRDSLGGFGEKLFF.

The CDR3 nucleotides are TGCGCCAGCAGCCAAGTACAGGCAGGGGTGCGCAATGAGCAGTTCTTC. Translation: CASSQVQAGVRNEQFF. V gene TRBV4-3 combines with J gene TRBJ2-1, with a tentative D call TRBD1 (6 bases). Germline V gives CDR1 LGHNA, CDR2 YSLEER. The length of the CDR3 is 16 residues. V was pared by 1 base and J by 6 bases, with 16 bases between.

The rearrangement links TRBV19 to TRBJ1-2; 8 bases match TRBD1. V dropped 4 bases and J dropped 6; count of bases not matched to a gene: 1. The V gene's germline CDR1 is LNHDA and CDR2 SQIVND (reference sequence). This CDR3 comprises 12 residues. CDR3 bases: TGTGCCAGTAGTACAGGGGGCGATGGCTACACCTTC. Its protein is CASSTGGDGYTF.

The gene calls are TRBV30 and TRBJ1-1; tentative D call: TRBD1 (5 bases). CDR3 length: 15 amino acids. Germline loops: CDR1 GTSNPN, CDR2 SVGIG (reference sequence). V lost 1 base to trimming and J lost 6 bases, with 18 bases between them. CDR3 coding DNA: TGTGCCTGGAGTGAAGGTTATTACGGGACTTCTGAAGCTTTCTTT. It translates to CAWSEGYYGTSEAFF.

About this clone itself: The sample has other DNA sequences that encode this CDR3 too. The V and J genes are TRBV5-4 and TRBJ2-6; no clear D gene. Per germline, CDR1 SGHNT and CDR2 YYREEE (reference sequence). The CDR3 is made up of 15 amino acids. The germline V and J ends were trimmed by 0 bases and 2 bases, with 6 bases remaining between them. CDR3 sequence (DNA): TGTGCCAGCAGCTTGGGAGGCGCTGGGGCCAACGTCCTGACTTTC. It encodes CASSLGGAGANVLTF.

The chain has TRBV7-9 and TRBJ2-7; 8 positions agree with TRBD2. Germline CDR1 reads SEHNR; CDR2 reads FQNEAQ (reference sequence). V lost 5 bases to trimming and J lost 2 bases; unmatched junction nucleotides: 2. The CDR3 extends over 13 amino acids. The CDR3 loop is CASSRGLAYEQYF. The CDR3 nucleotides read TGTGCCAGCAGCAGGGGACTAGCCTACGAGCAGTACTTC.

V and J are TRBV6-1 and TRBJ1-2, with a possible D match to TRBD1 (6 bases). The CDR3 consists of 17 residues. The V gene's germline CDR1 is MNHNS and CDR2 SASEGT. V was pared by 3 bases and J by 5 bases, with 22 bases between. DNA for the CDR3: TGTGCCAGCAGTGAGGGGGGGGCCAAAGGAGGGTGGTATGGCTACACCTTC. It yields the protein CASSEGGAKGGWYGYTF.

V usage is TRBV18 and J usage is TRBJ1-3; D is undetermined. The CDR3 is 15 residues long. Germline CDR1 and CDR2: KGHSH and LQKENI. V lost 0 bases to trimming and J lost 6 bases, with 12 bases between them. The DNA of the CDR3 is TGTGCCAGCTCACCACCGGGTCTAGAGGCAAACACCATATATTTT. Protein product: CASSPPGLEANTIYF.

The rearrangement links TRBV6-2 or TRBV6-3 to TRBJ1-2; a possible D gene is TRBD1 (6 bases). The germline CDR1 and CDR2 sequences are MNHEY and SVGEGT. The CDR3 totals 12 residues. V was pared by 4 bases and J by 5 bases, with 8 bases between. The CDR3 DNA reads TGTGCCAGCAGTTCGACAGGATATGGCTACACCTTC. Protein product: CASSSTGYGYTF.